Below are 15 T cell receptor delta chains sequenced from a single sample in a study of γδ T cells in repeated Plasmodium falciparum infection. TCRdb called clones anew from the multiplex PCR reads with CATT. The sample holds around 89,000 delta-chain clones, 1.4% seen once. Bulk repertoires came from Vgamma9/Vdelta2+ or Vdelta2-negative gammadelta T cells flow-sorted from PBMC. Material for sequencing was gamma-delta T cells from blood. All receptors derive from a pool of human donors (malaria-infected and uninfected, not separated).

This chain connects TRDV1 to TRDJ1; TRDD3 aligns across 12 bases. The J gene is not listed in TCRdb, so it was assigned here from a DNA match to germline. The CDR3 has 19 amino acids. J gave up 4 bases and V 2 bases, and 14 bases lay outside the gene matches. Germline values: CDR1 TSWWSYY, CDR2 QGS. The CDR3 DNA reads TGTGCTCTTGGGGAATATCTTCCGGTACTGGGGGATACATTCGATAAACTCATCTTT. It translates to CALGEYLPVLGDTFDKLIF.

Comment on this clone: Given a far larger clone just one base away, this is likely a sequencing read error. The sample carries other DNA sequences with the same CDR3. The V gene is TRDV1, the J gene TRDJ1, with 9 positions matching TRDD2. TCRdb is silent on the J gene; assignment here came from matching the DNA to germline. Germline V gene lookup returns CDR1 TSWWSYY and CDR2 QGS. V lost 6 bases to trimming and J lost 0 bases; unmatched junction nucleotides: 26. This CDR3 region has 22 residues. Here the CDR3 DNA reads TGTGCTCTTGGTCCGCAAGCCTTCCTACAACCACTACTTCACCACGACACCGATAAACTCATCTTT. This gives the protein CALGPQAFLQPLLHHDTDKLIF.

With respect to this clone: A read error likely explains this, since a far larger clone differs by one base. At the DNA level, this CDR3 is encoded by other sequences in the same sample as well. No J gene call was made, and the V gene is TRDV2; TRDD3, as called in the table, went unchecked against the DNA. The CDR3 has 12 amino acids. CDR1 and CDR2 from the germline V gene are GEAIGNYY and EKD. The CDR3: CACDWGTDKLIF. The CDR3 region has the DNA TGTGCCTGTGACTGGGGGACCGATAAACTTATCTTT.

About this clone: The protein recorded in TCRdb matches a much larger clone and deviates from this DNA's translation at residue 3, suggesting a read error; the protein here is obtained by translating the DNA. The rearrangement joins TRDV1 to TRDJ1; the D gene is possibly TRDD3 (6 bases). No J gene was available from TCRdb, and it was assigned here by a germline match of the DNA. Per germline, CDR1 TSWWSYY and CDR2 QGS. The CDR3 length is 21 residues. The CDR3 region has the DNA TGTGCTCCTGGGGAAGGGATGACCCGACGGACCTCCAGACGGTACACCGATAAACTCATCTTT. It translates to CAPGEGMTRRTSRRYTDKLIF.

This clone has more than one count but fewer than ten. Translating this DNA gives a protein that differs at residue 12 from the TCRdb one, which belongs to a much larger clone; a read error is likely, and the protein shown is this translation. The gene calls are TRDV3 and TRDJ1; 12 bases are shared with TRDD3. Because TCRdb records no J gene, it was assigned here through a match of the DNA to germline. Unmatched junction bases numbered 13, after V lost 1 base and J lost 10 bases. Germline V lookup: CDR1 TVYSNPD, CDR2 GDNSRS (reference sequence). The CDR3 covers 15 residues. This CDR3 reads CAFICRLGDTERLIF. The CDR3 DNA reads as TGTGCCTTTATTTGTCGGCTGGGGGATACGGAAAGACTCATCTTT.

As regards this clone: TCRdb's listed protein matches a much larger clone and diverges from this DNA's translation at residue 3, likely through a read error; the protein shown comes from the DNA. The chain joins TRDV2 to TRDJ1; TRDD3 agrees at 9 bases. TCRdb carries no J gene annotation; the J gene was assigned here by matching the DNA with germline. CDR3 size: 16 residues. Germline CDR1 reads GEAIGNYY; CDR2 reads EKD. The CDR3 loop is CASDKLGEQYTDKLIF. The CDR3 DNA is TGTGCCAGTGACAAACTGGGGGAGCAATACACCGATAAACTCATCTTT.

This clone has just a few counts. TCRdb lists the protein of a much larger clone for this DNA, which differs at residue 11, so this is likely a read error; the protein given here is translated from the DNA itself. This chain connects TRDV1 to TRDJ1; TRDD3 matches at 7 bases. Assignment of the J gene here rests on matching the DNA to germline, because TCRdb gives none. The CDR3 loop spans 19 amino acids. V trimming: 0 bases; J trimming: 4 bases; junction bases outside the gene matches: 17. Per germline, CDR1 TSWWSYY and CDR2 QGS. The CDR3 region has the DNA TGTGCTCTTGGGGAACTGGGTTCTTGGGGGACACGAGACGGCGATAAACTCATCTTT. It codes for CALGELGSWGTRDGDKLIF.

This clone was counted at least ten times. This rearrangement joins TRDV1 to TRDJ1, with 9 bases lining up with TRDD3. The CDR3 covers 20 residues. J lost 0 bases, V lost 1 base, and 15 bases had no gene match. Germline V gene sequence: CDR1 TSWWSYY, CDR2 QGS. The CDR3 sequence is CALGEPPFSLLGDYTDKLIF. DNA for the CDR3: TGTGCTCTTGGGGAACCTCCATTTTCCCTACTGGGGGACTACACCGATAAACTCATCTTT.

With respect to this clone: The protein held in TCRdb is that of a much larger clone and does not match this DNA's translation at residue 11, likely because of a read error; the protein shown is translated from the DNA. This sequence joins TRDV1 and TRDJ1, with 11 bases aligning to TRDD3. TCRdb is silent on the J gene; assignment here came from matching the DNA to germline. The CDR3 has 22 residues. V dropped 3 bases and J dropped 1; count of bases not matched to a gene: 22. The germline V gene has CDR1 TSWWSYY and CDR2 QGS. CDR3 nucleotides: TGTGCTCTTGGGGATTCTTCCTTCCTCGGAGGAGTGTGGGGGATACGCACCGATAAACTCATCTTT. Protein: CALGDSSFLGGVWGIRTDKLIF.

Remarks on this clone: The amino acid sequence in TCRdb belongs to a much larger clone and departs from this DNA's translation at residue 9, likely a sequencing read error; the sequence shown is translated from the DNA. This sequence joins TRDV2 and TRDJ3; 9 bases map to TRDD3. The J gene is absent in TCRdb and was assigned here via DNA matching to germline. Germline V gives CDR1 GEAIGNYY, CDR2 EKD. V was pared by 3 bases and J by 0 bases, with 20 bases of the junction left unmatched. CDR3 size: 23 residues. The CDR3 nucleotides are TGTGCCTGTGACCCGGTTGGGACCGGTACTGGGGGACCCAGCTCCTGGGACACCCGACAGATGTTTTTC. This encodes CACDPVGTGTGGPSSWDTRQMFF.

Concerning this clone: A read error likely explains why the TCRdb protein, taken from a much larger clone, differs from this DNA's translation at residue 8; the protein shown is translated from the DNA. The chain uses TRDV2 and TRDJ1, with TRDD3 identical over 7 bases. The J gene comes from matching the DNA to germline here; TCRdb lacks it. V dropped 0 bases and J dropped 1; count of bases not matched to a gene: 19. The CDR3 loop spans 20 amino acids. Germline values: CDR1 GEAIGNYY, CDR2 EKD. The CDR3 here is CACDTVGCGGGTPLTDKLIF. CDR3 nucleotides: TGTGCCTGTGACACCGTCGGGTGTGGTGGGGGAACGCCCCTCACCGATAAACTCATCTTT.

This clone came up many times. The protein TCRdb lists belongs to a much larger clone and differs from this DNA's translation at residue 9, which points to a read error; the protein shown is made from the DNA. The sample contains more than one DNA sequence encoding this CDR3. The chain combines TRDV2 with TRDJ1; possible D gene TRDD3, 6 bases. Looked up from germline, CDR1 is GEAIGNYY and CDR2 is EKD. This CDR3 is 18 amino acids long. Trimming pared 0 bases from V and 2 bases from J, leaving 21 bases between. The CDR3 DNA is TGTGCCTGTGACACCCTTTCTCCAAGTGATACGGGGACCGATAAACTCATCTTT. This sequence encodes CACDTLSPSDTGTDKLIF.

This clone has a handful of counts. A read error likely explains why the TCRdb protein, taken from a much larger clone, differs from this DNA's translation at residue 8; the protein shown is translated from the DNA. The DNA of the CDR3 is TGTGCTCTTGGGGAACTAGATGAGGGGAAGAAGAGCCTATCCCTTCTCACACAGAGCGATAAACTCATCTTT. Its protein is CALGELDEGKKSLSLLTQSDKLIF. This chain connects TRDV1 to TRDJ1; the D gene could be TRDD2 or TRDD3 (5 bases each). The CDR3 has 24 amino acids. Trimming left V 0 bases short and J 4 bases short, with 39 bases between. Germline CDR1 is TSWWSYY and CDR2 is QGS.

This clone was counted ten times or more. V is TRDV1 and J is TRDJ1; 9 positions agree with TRDD3. CDR3 size: 17 residues. The V segment lost 1 base and the J segment 0 bases; nucleotides outside the gene matches: 6. Germline V gene data show CDR1 as TSWWSYY and CDR2 as QGS. CDR3 protein: CALGEPTLGDYTDKLIF. The CDR3 DNA follows: TGTGCTCTTGGGGAACCTACCCTGGGGGATTACACCGATAAACTCATCTTT.

This clone was detected a few times. TCRdb's protein, taken from a much larger clone, differs from this DNA's translation at residue 21, likely owing to a read error; the protein displayed comes from the DNA. The rearrangement joins TRDV1 to TRDJ1; TRDD3 aligns across 8 bases. No J gene is reported in TCRdb; it was inferred here by comparing the DNA with germline. From germline, CDR1 is TSWWSYY and CDR2 QGS. The CDR3 length is 25 residues. CDR3 protein: CALGEVVTNIPAWGYIWGYTNKLIF. CDR3 bases: TGTGCTCTTGGGGAAGTTGTTACAAATATTCCCGCTTGGGGATACATTTGGGGGTACACCAATAAACTCATCTTT.